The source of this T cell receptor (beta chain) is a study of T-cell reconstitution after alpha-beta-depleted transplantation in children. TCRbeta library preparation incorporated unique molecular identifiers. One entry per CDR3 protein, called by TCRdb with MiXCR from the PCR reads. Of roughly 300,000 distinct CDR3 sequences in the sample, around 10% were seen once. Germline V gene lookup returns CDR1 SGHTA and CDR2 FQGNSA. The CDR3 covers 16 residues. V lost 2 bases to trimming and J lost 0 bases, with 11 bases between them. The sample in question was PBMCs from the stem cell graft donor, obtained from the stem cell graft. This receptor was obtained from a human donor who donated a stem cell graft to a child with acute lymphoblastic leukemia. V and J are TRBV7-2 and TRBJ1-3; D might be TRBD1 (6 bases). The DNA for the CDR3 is TGTGCCAGCAGCTTATGGGACATAGGCTCTGGAAACACCATATATTTT. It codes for CASSLWDIGSGNTIYF. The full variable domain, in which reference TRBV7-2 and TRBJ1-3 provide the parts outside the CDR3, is GAGVSQSPSNKVTEKGKDVELRCDPISGHTALYWYRQSLGQGLEFLIYFQGNSAPDKSGLPSDRFSAERTGGSVSTLTIQRTQQEDSAVYLCASSLWDIGSGNTIYFGEGSWLTVV.